Following are 26 T cell receptor beta chains from one sample sequenced in a study of Ad26.COV2.S vaccination and SARS-CoV-2 variants. The sample's treatment: over 15 received Ad26.COV2.S at low or high dose, single or two shots; several received placebo; per-sample allocation not given. Day 63 following the first vaccine or placebo injection was when the samples were taken. The repertoire was sequenced with immunoSEQ multiplex PCR; TCRdb's copy has only in-frame clones and lacks some. The sample includes 300,000 to 350,000 clones, 86% of them seen just once. The input for sequencing was peripheral blood, taken in a trial of Ad26.COV2.S vaccine versus placebo. The receptors were sampled from a person aged 18-60 years who received the Ad26.COV2.S COVID-19 vaccine or a placebo.

This clone was seen more than once but under ten times. The rearrangement joins TRBV6-5 to TRBJ2-2; D unclear. V gave up 5 bases and J gave up 6 bases, with 16 bases separating them. CDR3 length equals 15 residues. The germline gives CDR1 MNHEY, CDR2 SVGAGI. The CDR3 loop reads CASSLNPGPAGELFF. The CDR3 DNA follows: TGTGCCAGCAGTCTTAACCCAGGACCTGCCGGGGAGCTGTTTTTT.

This clone was observed once. CDR3 DNA sequence: TGTGCCAGCAGTTACTCTACAGGGGGCCCTGAAGCTTTCTTT. Protein product: CASSYSTGGPEAFF. This chain joins TRBV6-6 and TRBJ1-1; 9 bases match TRBD1. With 0 bases clipped from V and 6 bases from J, the junction kept 2 bases outside the gene matches. This CDR3 is 14 amino acids long. CDR1 is MNHNY and CDR2 is SVGAGI in the germline V gene (reference sequence).

The chain has TRBV7-9 and TRBJ1-2; 7 bases match TRBD1. Germline-derived CDR1 and CDR2 are SEHNR and FQNEAQ (reference sequence). The CDR3 runs to 15 residues. Trimming cost V 0 bases and J 2 bases; bases outside gene matches: 3. The CDR3 DNA reads TGTGCCAGCAGCTTAGCGTCGACAGGGAACTATGGCTACACCTTC. Its protein is CASSLASTGNYGYTF.

The chain recombines TRBV28 with TRBJ1-4, with D maybe TRBD1 (5 bases). V shed 5 bases and J shed 6 bases, with 19 bases lying between them. Germline CDR1 reads MDHEN; CDR2 reads SYDVKM. CDR3 size: 16 residues. The CDR3 loop reads CASSPPGGVIHEKLFF. The CDR3 DNA sequence: TGTGCCAGCAGTCCCCCGGGGGGTGTCATTCATGAAAAACTGTTTTTT.

This rearrangement joins TRBV19 to TRBJ1-6; D may be TRBD1 (5 bases). Trimming stripped 5 bases from V and 2 bases from J, with 7 bases between. Germline values: CDR1 LNHDA, CDR2 SQIVND (reference sequence). This CDR3 has 14 residues. The CDR3 region is CASSEGPYNSPLHF. CDR3 nucleotide sequence: TGTGCCAGTAGTGAGGGGCCCTATAATTCACCCCTCCACTTT.

The chain joins TRBV18 to TRBJ1-1; D might be TRBD1 (5 bases). The germline V gene encodes CDR1 KGHSH and CDR2 LQKENI. Trimming left V 4 bases short and J 0 bases short, with 9 bases between. CDR3 length equals 14 residues. The CDR3 reads CASSLGTLNTEAFF. The CDR3 DNA sequence: TGTGCCAGCTCACTCGGGACGCTGAACACTGAAGCTTTCTTT.

This rearrangement joins TRBV7-9 to TRBJ2-6, with D hard to call. The CDR3 has 13 residues. Trimming took 6 bases from V and 2 from J, leaving 5 bases between them. In germline, CDR1 is SEHNR, CDR2 FQNEAQ (reference sequence). CDR3 loop: CASRGTGANVLTF. The CDR3 DNA reads as TGTGCCAGCAGGGGGACTGGGGCCAACGTCCTGACTTTC. The full variable domain, in which reference TRBV7-9 and TRBJ2-6 provide the parts outside the CDR3, is DTGVSQNPRHKITKRGQNVTFRCDPISEHNRLYWYRQTLGQGPEFLTYFQNEAQLEKSRLLSDRFSAERPKGSFSTLEIQRTEQGDSAMYLCASRGTGANVLTFGAGSRLTVL.

The J gene is TRBJ1-2, the V gene TRBV28; unclear D gene. This CDR3 spans 15 amino acids. Germline-derived CDR1 and CDR2 are MDHEN and SYDVKM. V lost 4 bases to trimming and J lost 3 bases, with 15 bases between them. The CDR3 protein is CASSSARTDHYGYTF. In DNA form, the CDR3 reads TGTGCCAGCAGTTCCGCCCGGACGGACCACTATGGCTACACCTTC.

The chain couples TRBV4-2 to TRBJ1-1, with TRBD1 matching 11 bases. The CDR3 has 15 residues. Per germline, CDR1 LGHNA and CDR2 YNFKEQ. V was pared by 4 bases and J by 4 bases, with 5 bases of the junction left unmatched. DNA of the CDR3: TGTGCCAGCAGCCTCTCCGGGACAGGGGGCACTGAAGCTTTCTTT. Translation gives CASSLSGTGGTEAFF.

This chain connects TRBV7-2 to TRBJ2-5; D is ambiguous. CDR3 length: 15 residues. V lost 0 bases to trimming and J lost 1 base, with 9 bases between them. Looked up from germline, CDR1 is SGHTA and CDR2 is FQGNSA. The CDR3 coding sequence is TGTGCCAGCAGCTTAGCGCCACAGAGCCAAGAGACCCAGTACTTC. Its translation: CASSLAPQSQETQYF.

The rearrangement uses TRBV28 and TRBJ1-4; D possibly corresponds to TRBD1 (5 bases). Germline V gene data show CDR1 as MDHEN and CDR2 as SYDVKM. The CDR3 contains 13 residues. With 6 bases removed from V and 7 bases from J, the gap between germline ends came to 12 bases. The CDR3 loop is CASSPWGTEKLFF. In DNA form, the CDR3 reads TGTGCCAGCAGCCCCTGGGGGACTGAAAAACTGTTTTTT.

This chain connects TRBV27 to TRBJ2-7; D gene uncertain. The V end was cut by 6 bases, the J end by 6 bases, with 15 bases between. The CDR3 totals 13 residues. CDR1 and CDR2 from the germline V gene are MNHEY and SMNVEV (reference sequence). CDR3: CASSPGEVGEQYF. The CDR3 nucleotides are TGTGCCAGCAGCCCCGGAGAGGTGGGCGAGCAGTACTTC.

This sequence joins TRBV10-3 and TRBJ2-1, with 8 bases identical to TRBD2. Trimming at V came to 6 bases and at J to 9 bases, leaving 4 bases not matched to a gene. The CDR3 has 12 residues. The germline gives CDR1 ENHRY, CDR2 SYGVKD. CDR3 bases: TGTGCCATCAGCGGGGGGGCCCGTGAGCAGTTCTTC. Translation: CAISGGAREQFF.

The chain recombines TRBV5-4 with TRBJ2-7, with 7 bases matching TRBD1. The CDR3 is 16 amino acids. J lost 6 bases, V lost 0 bases, and 12 bases had no gene match. The V gene's germline CDR1 is SGHNT and CDR2 YYREEE (reference sequence). The DNA of the CDR3 is TGTGCCAGCAGCTTGGATGTGGGACCAGGGGGAATCGAGCAGTACTTC. It yields the protein CASSLDVGPGGIEQYF.

This chain connects TRBV9 to TRBJ2-7; 13 nucleotides agree with TRBD2. Germline values: CDR1 SGDLS, CDR2 YYNGEE. The CDR3 consists of 15 residues. V lost 4 bases and J lost 2; bases outside the gene matches: 3. The CDR3 DNA is TGTGCCAGCAGCACCGGACTAGCGGGGGCCTACGAGCAGTACTTC. This sequence encodes CASSTGLAGAYEQYF.

The CDR3 DNA sequence: TGTGCCAGCGGGCCCGTGAACACTGAAGCTTTCTTT. It yields the protein CASGPVNTEAFF. The chain carries TRBV28 and TRBJ1-1; D not resolved. V lost 8 bases and J 0 bases, leaving 7 bases between the germline ends. Per the germline V gene, CDR1 is MDHEN and CDR2 is SYDVKM. The CDR3 spans 12 residues.

This rearrangement joins TRBV2 to TRBJ1-1; D call uncertain. V was pared by 10 bases and J by 0 bases, with 9 bases between. The V gene's germline CDR1 is SNHLY and CDR2 FYNNEI. This CDR3 has 12 residues. CDR3: CATETVNTEAFF. In DNA form, the CDR3 reads TGTGCCACCGAAACGGTGAACACTGAAGCTTTCTTT.

The CDR3 region has the DNA TGCGCCAGCAGCTTGACTTTAGCGGGACAAGAGACCCAGTACTTC. This translates into CASSLTLAGQETQYF. The genes are TRBV5-1 and TRBJ2-5, with TRBD2 identical over 8 bases. The germline V gene has CDR1 SGHRS and CDR2 YFSETQ. The CDR3 has 15 residues. V lost 1 base to trimming and J lost 2 bases; unmatched junction nucleotides: 4.

The CDR3 reads CASSYRGTSGYEQYF. The CDR3 DNA reads as TGTGCCAGCAGTTACCGAGGGACTAGCGGGTACGAGCAGTACTTC. The rearrangement uses TRBV6-2 or TRBV6-3 and TRBJ2-7; TRBD2 matches 12 bases. The V segment lost 2 bases and the J segment 4 bases; nucleotides outside the gene matches: 3. Germline lookup yields CDR1 MNHEY and CDR2 SVGEGT. This CDR3 region has 15 residues.

V gene TRBV11-3 combines with J gene TRBJ2-7; no clear D gene. Germline CDR1 and CDR2: SGHNT and YENEEA. This CDR3 region has 14 residues. Trimming removed 0 bases from V and 4 bases from J, with 10 bases in between. CDR3 DNA sequence: TGTGCCAGCAGCTTAGATGGAAAAGGTTACGAGCAGTACTTC. Its protein product is CASSLDGKGYEQYF. Full variable domain (outside the CDR3, taken from reference TRBV11-3 and TRBJ2-7): EAGVVQSPRYKIIEKKQPVAFWCNPISGHNTLYWYLQNLGQGPELLIRYENEEAVDDSQLPKDRFSAERLKGVDSTLKIQPAELGDSAVYLCASSLDGKGYEQYFGPGTRLTVT.

V and J are TRBV7-6 and TRBJ2-1; TRBD2 matches at 11 bases. This CDR3 comprises 14 residues. Germline trimming cut 5 bases from V and 8 bases from J; bases unmatched to any gene: 5. The V gene's germline CDR1 is SGHVS and CDR2 FNYEAQ. The CDR3 loop is CASSPGTSGYEQFF. In nucleotides, the CDR3 is TGTGCCAGCAGCCCAGGGACTAGCGGCTATGAGCAGTTCTTC.

The rearrangement uses TRBV2 and TRBJ2-7; the match to TRBD2 covers 8 bases. This CDR3 comprises 16 residues. J was trimmed by 3 bases and V by 0 bases; bases with no gene match: 7. The germline gives CDR1 SNHLY, CDR2 FYNNEI. The CDR3 coding sequence is TGTGCCAGCAGTGAAGCACCGCGGGGGGCCCACTACGAGCAGTACTTC. Translated, it gives CASSEAPRGAHYEQYF.

The chain links TRBV10-3 to TRBJ2-5; possibly TRBD1 for D (5 bases). From germline, CDR1 is ENHRY and CDR2 SYGVKD. This CDR3 contains 15 residues. Trimming took 0 bases from V and 1 from J, leaving 9 bases between them. The DNA for the CDR3 is TGTGCCATCAGTGAGTCTGGGGCACCCCAAGAGACCCAGTACTTC. This gives the protein CAISESGAPQETQYF.

This clone has only a few counts. The same CDR3 arises from other DNA sequences in this sample as well. The chain recombines TRBV29-1 with TRBJ1-4, with D possibly being TRBD1 (6 bases). CDR3 size: 12 residues. V lost 4 bases to trimming and J lost 8 bases, with 11 bases between them. From germline, CDR1 is SQVTM and CDR2 ANQGSEA. The CDR3 spells CSVGLGGEKLFF. The DNA of the CDR3 is TGCAGCGTTGGGCTGGGGGGCGAAAAACTGTTTTTT.

The rearrangement links TRBV28 to TRBJ2-7; D is ambiguous. The V and J ends lost 6 bases and 7 bases respectively, with 16 bases between them. CDR3 size: 13 residues. CDR1 is MDHEN and CDR2 is SYDVKM in the germline V gene. The CDR3 DNA follows: TGTGCCAGCAGGGAAGCACACGGTGTGGAGCAGTACTTC. It is translated as CASREAHGVEQYF.

The chain is built from TRBV5-6 and TRBJ1-4; D call uncertain. The CDR3 is made up of 14 amino acids. V was trimmed by 1 base and J by 4 bases, leaving 8 bases between them. Germline V lookup: CDR1 SGHDT, CDR2 YYEEEE. CDR3 coding DNA: TGTGCCAGCAGCTTGCACCTGATTAATGAAAAACTGTTTTTT. It is translated as CASSLHLINEKLFF.